This passage covers 4 T cell receptor beta chains from one sample sequenced in a study of CD8+ T cells in alopecia areata. The treatment denotes: oral pan-JAK inhibitor, 5-10 mg twice daily. RNA extraction and reverse transcription yielded cDNA as sequencing template. The data were produced by immunoSEQ multiplex PCR, yet TCRdb's version contains in-frame clones alone and is incomplete. Of roughly 200,000 clones in the sample, about 55% are singletons; the top ten hold roughly 10%. The sequenced sample was CD8+ T cells sorted from blood, obtained at week 24, from a patient treated with tofacitinib. The receptor set was obtained from a human donor with alopecia areata.

The chain has TRBV30 and TRBJ2-3; D not resolved. The CDR3 contains 14 residues. The ends were cut back, 2 bases at V and 6 bases at J, with 15 bases in the middle. Per the germline V gene, CDR1 is GTSNPN and CDR2 is SVGIG (reference sequence). The CDR3 protein is CAWSSNLVGDTQYF. The CDR3, as DNA: TGTGCCTGGAGTTCAAACCTCGTTGGGGATACGCAGTATTTT.

The V and J genes are TRBV25-1 and TRBJ2-3; D unclear. V dropped 7 bases and J dropped 7 bases, with 9 bases sitting between them. The CDR3 is made up of 11 amino acids. CDR1 and CDR2 (germline): MGHDK, SYGVNS. CDR3 coding DNA: TGTGCCAGCACCGTGGGGTATACGCAGTATTTT. Protein sequence: CASTVGYTQYF.

The chain recombines TRBV5-6 with TRBJ2-5, with D unresolved. CDR1 and CDR2 from the germline V gene are SGHDT and YYEEEE. This CDR3 spans 13 amino acids. V dropped 0 bases and J dropped 2 bases, with 5 bases sitting between them. The CDR3 is CASSLVGQETQYF. The CDR3 DNA sequence: TGTGCCAGCAGCTTGGTCGGTCAAGAGACCCAGTACTTC.

The chain uses TRBV7-9 and TRBJ2-3, with D perhaps TRBD2 (5 bases). V was pared by 5 bases and J by 3 bases, with 15 bases between. Germline CDR1 is SEHNR and CDR2 is FQNEAQ (reference sequence). The CDR3 runs 15 residues. CDR3 in DNA: TGTGCCAGCAGCCCGAATCGGGGTTGGACAGATACGCAGTATTTT. The encoded protein is CASSPNRGWTDTQYF.